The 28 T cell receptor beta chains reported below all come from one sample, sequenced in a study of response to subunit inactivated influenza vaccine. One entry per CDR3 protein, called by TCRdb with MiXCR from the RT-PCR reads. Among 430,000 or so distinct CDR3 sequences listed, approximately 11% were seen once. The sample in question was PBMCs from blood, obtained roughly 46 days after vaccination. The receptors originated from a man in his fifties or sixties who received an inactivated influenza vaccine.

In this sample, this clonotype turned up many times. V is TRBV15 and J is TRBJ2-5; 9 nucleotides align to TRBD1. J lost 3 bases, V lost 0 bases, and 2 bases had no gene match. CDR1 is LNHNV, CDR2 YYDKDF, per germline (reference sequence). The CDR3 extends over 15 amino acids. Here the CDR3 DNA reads TGTGCCACCAGCAGAGATAGGACAGGGGAAGAGACCCAGTACTTC. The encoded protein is CATSRDRTGEETQYF.

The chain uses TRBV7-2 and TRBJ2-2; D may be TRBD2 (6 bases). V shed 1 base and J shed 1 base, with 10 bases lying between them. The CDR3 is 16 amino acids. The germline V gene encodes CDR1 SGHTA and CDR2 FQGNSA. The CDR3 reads CASSLDRRENTGELFF. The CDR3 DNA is TGTGCCAGCAGCTTAGACCGGCGGGAGAACACCGGGGAGCTGTTTTTT.

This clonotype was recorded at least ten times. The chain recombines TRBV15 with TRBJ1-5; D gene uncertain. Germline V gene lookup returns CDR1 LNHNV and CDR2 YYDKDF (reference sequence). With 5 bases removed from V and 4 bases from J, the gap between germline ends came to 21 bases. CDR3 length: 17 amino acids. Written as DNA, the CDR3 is TGTGCCACCAGCTACGGCAGGAACCACGGTCGGAATCAGCCCCAGCATTTT. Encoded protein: CATSYGRNHGRNQPQHF.

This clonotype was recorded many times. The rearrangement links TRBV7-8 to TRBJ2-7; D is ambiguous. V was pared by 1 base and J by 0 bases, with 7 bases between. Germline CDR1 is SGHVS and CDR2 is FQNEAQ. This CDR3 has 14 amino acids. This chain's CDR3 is CASSLEGSSYEQYF. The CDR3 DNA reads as TGTGCCAGCAGCTTAGAAGGCAGCTCCTACGAGCAGTACTTC.

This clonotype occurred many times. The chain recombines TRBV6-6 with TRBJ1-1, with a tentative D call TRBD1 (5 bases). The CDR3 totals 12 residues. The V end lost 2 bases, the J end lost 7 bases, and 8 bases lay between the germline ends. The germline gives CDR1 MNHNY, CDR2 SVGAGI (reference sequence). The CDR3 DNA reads TGTGCCAGCAGTTACCGCACAGGTGAAGCTTTCTTT. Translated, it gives CASSYRTGEAFF.

The DNA of the CDR3 is TGTGCCAGCACAAGGGGACTTGGCTACAATGAGCAGTTCTTC. Its translation is CASTRGLGYNEQFF. V and J are TRBV28 and TRBJ2-1, with TRBD2 as a possible D gene (6 bases). The CDR3 length is 14 residues. Deletions cut 7 bases from V and 3 bases from J, with 13 bases between. Per germline, CDR1 MDHEN and CDR2 SYDVKM.

The CDR3 sequence is CAINRAGDGSGELFF. CDR3 bases: TGTGCCATCAACAGAGCGGGAGACGGGTCCGGGGAGCTGTTTTTT. This chain connects TRBV10-3 to TRBJ2-2; 8 nucleotides line up with TRBD2. Germline V gene lookup returns CDR1 ENHRY and CDR2 SYGVKD. Unmatched junction bases numbered 10, after V lost 7 bases and J lost 6 bases. The CDR3 totals 15 residues.

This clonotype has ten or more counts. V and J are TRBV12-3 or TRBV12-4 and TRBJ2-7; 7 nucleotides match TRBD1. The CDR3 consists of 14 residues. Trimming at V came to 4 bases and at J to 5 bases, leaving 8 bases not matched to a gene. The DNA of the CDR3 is TGTGCCAGCAGTTCGACAGGGATCTTGCACGAGCAGTACTTC. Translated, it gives CASSSTGILHEQYF.

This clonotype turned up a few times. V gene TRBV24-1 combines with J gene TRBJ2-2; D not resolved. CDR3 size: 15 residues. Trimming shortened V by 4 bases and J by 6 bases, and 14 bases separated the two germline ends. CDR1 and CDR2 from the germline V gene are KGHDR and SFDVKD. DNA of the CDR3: TGTGCCACCAGTGACCCAAGCACGGGTGCCGGGGAGCTGTTTTTT. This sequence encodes CATSDPSTGAGELFF.

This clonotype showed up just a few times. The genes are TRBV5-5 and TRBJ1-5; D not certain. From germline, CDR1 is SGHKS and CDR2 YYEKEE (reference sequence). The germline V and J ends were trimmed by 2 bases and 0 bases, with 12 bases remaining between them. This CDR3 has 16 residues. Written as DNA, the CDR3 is TGTGCCAGCAGCTTTGTTGGGCACTATAGCAATCAGCCCCAGCATTTT. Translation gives CASSFVGHYSNQPQHF.

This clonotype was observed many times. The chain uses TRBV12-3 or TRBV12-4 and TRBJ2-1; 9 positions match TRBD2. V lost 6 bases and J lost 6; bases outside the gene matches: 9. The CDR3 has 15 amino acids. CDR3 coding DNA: TGTGCCAGCAGAGCCTTGGGGCGGGGGGGCAATGAGCAGTTCTTC. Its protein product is CASRALGRGGNEQFF.

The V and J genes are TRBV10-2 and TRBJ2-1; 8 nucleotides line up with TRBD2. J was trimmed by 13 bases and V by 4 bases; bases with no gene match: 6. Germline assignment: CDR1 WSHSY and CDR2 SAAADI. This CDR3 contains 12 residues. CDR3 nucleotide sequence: TGCGCCAGCAGTGTCCTAGCGGGCCTACAGTTCTTC. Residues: CASSVLAGLQFF.

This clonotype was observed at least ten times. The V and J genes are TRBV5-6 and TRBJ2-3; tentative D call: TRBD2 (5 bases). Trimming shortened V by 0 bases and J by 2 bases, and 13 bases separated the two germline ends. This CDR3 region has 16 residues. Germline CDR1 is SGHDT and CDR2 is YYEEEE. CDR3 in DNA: TGTGCCAGCAGCTTGGAACGCAGGAGGCTCACAGATACGCAGTATTTT. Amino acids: CASSLERRRLTDTQYF.

In DNA form, the CDR3 reads TGTGCCAGCAGCTTAGGTCCGGGGGAGAACTATGGCTACACCTTC. Residues: CASSLGPGENYGYTF. The chain employs TRBV7-2 and TRBJ1-2; tentatively, D is TRBD1 (5 bases). CDR1 and CDR2 from the germline V gene are SGHTA and FQGNSA. The CDR3 runs to 15 residues. Between the trimmed V and J ends, which lost 1 base and 2 bases, there was a span of 11 bases.

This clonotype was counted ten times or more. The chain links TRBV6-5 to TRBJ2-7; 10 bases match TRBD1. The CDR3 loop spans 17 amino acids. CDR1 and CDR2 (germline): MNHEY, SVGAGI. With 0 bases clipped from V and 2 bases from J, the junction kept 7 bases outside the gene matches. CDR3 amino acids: CASSYSRLGQGAYEQYF. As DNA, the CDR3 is TGTGCCAGCAGTTACTCGAGGCTTGGACAGGGGGCCTACGAGCAGTACTTC.

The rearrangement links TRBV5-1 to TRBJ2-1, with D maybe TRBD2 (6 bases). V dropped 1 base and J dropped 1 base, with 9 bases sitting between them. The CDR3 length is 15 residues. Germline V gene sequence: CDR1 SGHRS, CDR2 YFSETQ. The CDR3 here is CASSLIAESYNEQFF. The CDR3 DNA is TGCGCCAGCAGCTTGATAGCGGAGTCCTACAATGAGCAGTTCTTC.

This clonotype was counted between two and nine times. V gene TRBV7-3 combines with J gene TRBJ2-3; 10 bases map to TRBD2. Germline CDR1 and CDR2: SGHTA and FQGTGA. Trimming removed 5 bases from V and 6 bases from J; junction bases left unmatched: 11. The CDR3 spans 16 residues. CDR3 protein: CASSRPSSGSDDTQYF. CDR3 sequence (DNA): TGTGCCAGCAGCCGCCCCTCTAGCGGGAGTGATGATACGCAGTATTTT.

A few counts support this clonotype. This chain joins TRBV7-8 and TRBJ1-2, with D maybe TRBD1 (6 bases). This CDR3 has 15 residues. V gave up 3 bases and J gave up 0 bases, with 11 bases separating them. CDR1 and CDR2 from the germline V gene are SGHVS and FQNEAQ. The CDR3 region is CASSFYRDSNYGYTF. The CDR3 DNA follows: TGTGCCAGCAGCTTCTACAGGGACTCTAACTATGGCTACACCTTC.

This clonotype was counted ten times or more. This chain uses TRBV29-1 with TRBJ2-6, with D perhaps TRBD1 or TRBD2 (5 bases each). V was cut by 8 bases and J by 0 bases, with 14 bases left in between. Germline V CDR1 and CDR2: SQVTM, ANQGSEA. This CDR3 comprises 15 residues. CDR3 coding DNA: TGCAGCTCCCGGGACGATAGCTCTGGGGCCAACGTCCTGACTTTC. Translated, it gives CSSRDDSSGANVLTF.

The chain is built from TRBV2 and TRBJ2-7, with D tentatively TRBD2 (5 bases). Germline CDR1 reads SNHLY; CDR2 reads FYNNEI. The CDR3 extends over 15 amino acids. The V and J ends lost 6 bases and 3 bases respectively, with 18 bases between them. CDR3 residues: CASRERDWEIYEQYF. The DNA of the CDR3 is TGTGCCAGCAGGGAGAGAGACTGGGAGATCTACGAGCAGTACTTC.

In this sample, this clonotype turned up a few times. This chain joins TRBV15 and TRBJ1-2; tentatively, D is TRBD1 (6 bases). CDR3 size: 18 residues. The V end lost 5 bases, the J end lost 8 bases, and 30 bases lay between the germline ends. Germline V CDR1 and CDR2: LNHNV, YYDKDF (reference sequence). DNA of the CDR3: TGTGCCACCAGCGACGAGGGGGTGTTGCTTCGGTGGCCGAACGGCTACACCTTC. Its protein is CATSDEGVLLRWPNGYTF. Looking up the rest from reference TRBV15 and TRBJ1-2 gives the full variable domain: DAMVIQNPRYQVTQFGKPVTLSCSQTLNHNVMYWYQQKSSQAPKLLFHYYDKDFNNEADTPDNFQSRRPNTSFCFLDIRSPGLGDTAMYLCATSDEGVLLRWPNGYTFGSGTRLTVV.

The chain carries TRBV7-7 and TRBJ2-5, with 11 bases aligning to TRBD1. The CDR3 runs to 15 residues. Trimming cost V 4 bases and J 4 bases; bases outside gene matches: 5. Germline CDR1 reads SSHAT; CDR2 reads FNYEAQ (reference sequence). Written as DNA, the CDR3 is TGTGCCAGCAGCTGGGACAGGGGGTCCTCAGAGACCCAGTACTTC. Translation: CASSWDRGSSETQYF. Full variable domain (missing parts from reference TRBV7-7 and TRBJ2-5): GAGVSQSPRYKVTKRGQDVTLRCDPISSHATLYWYQQALGQGPEFLTYFNYEAQPDKSGLPSDRFSAERPEGSISTLTIQRTEQRDSAMYRCASSWDRGSSETQYFGPGTRLLVL.

The CDR3 is CASSYGQNYGYTF. The CDR3 nucleotides read TGTGCCAGCAGCTACGGACAGAACTATGGCTACACCTTC. The chain uses TRBV12-3 or TRBV12-4 and TRBJ1-2; TRBD1 might be the D (6 bases). Trimming removed 6 bases from V and 2 bases from J, with 10 bases in between. The CDR3 spans 13 residues.

The CDR3 DNA is TGTGCCAGCAGTTACGGTCAGGGAGGGTATGGCTACACCTTC. This encodes CASSYGQGGYGYTF. The chain joins TRBV6-5 to TRBJ1-2; TRBD1 might be the D (5 bases). The length of the CDR3 is 14 residues. From germline, CDR1 is MNHEY and CDR2 SVGAGI. V was clipped by 2 bases and J by 5 bases, with 12 bases between them.

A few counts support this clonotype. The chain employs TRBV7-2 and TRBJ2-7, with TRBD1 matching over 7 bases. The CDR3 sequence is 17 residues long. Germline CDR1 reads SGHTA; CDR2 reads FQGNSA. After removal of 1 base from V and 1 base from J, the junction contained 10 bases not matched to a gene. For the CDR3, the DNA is TGTGCCAGCAGCTTAGTTCCCGGGACAGTAAAATCCTACGAGCAGTACTTC. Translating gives CASSLVPGTVKSYEQYF.

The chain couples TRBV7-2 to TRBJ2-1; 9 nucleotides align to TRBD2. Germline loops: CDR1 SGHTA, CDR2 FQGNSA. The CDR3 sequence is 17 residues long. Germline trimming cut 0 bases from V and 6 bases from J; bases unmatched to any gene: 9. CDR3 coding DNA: TGTGCCAGCAGCTTAGCGCTTAGGGCTAGCGGGGCCAATGAGCAGTTCTTC. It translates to CASSLALRASGANEQFF.

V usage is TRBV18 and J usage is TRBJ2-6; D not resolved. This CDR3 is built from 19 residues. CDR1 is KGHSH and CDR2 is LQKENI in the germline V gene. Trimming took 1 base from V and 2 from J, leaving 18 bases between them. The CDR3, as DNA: TGTGCCAGCTCACCACGATATCGGACGGTCCTGCCTGGGGCCAACGTCCTGACTTTC. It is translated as CASSPRYRTVLPGANVLTF.

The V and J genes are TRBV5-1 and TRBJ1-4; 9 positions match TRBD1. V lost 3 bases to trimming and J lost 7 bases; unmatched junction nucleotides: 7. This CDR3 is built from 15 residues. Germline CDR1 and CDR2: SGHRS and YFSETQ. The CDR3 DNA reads TGCGCCAGCAGCTCTGCCGGGGACAGGGCTGAAAAACTGTTTTTT. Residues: CASSSAGDRAEKLFF.